This T cell receptor (beta chain) derives from a study of T-cell memory formation after mild COVID-19 (dated by TCRdb to the early 2020s). Concerning the study at large: TCR sequence clusters from the two donors were found to be largely donor specific. Two young, previously healthy adult volunteers, one female and one male, were included in the cohort. In a couple of donors, T-cell clones that expanded and contracted after mild COVID-19 were tracked by sequencing TCRalpha and TCRbeta repertoires over time.

The run used an Illumina NovaSeq 6000. TCRalpha and TCRbeta cDNA libraries were built by 5'RACE with constant-segment primers, adding sample barcodes and unique molecular identifiers. Trizol reagent was used to extract RNA from every sample. Libraries were amplified in two PCR steps, with a second sample barcode and Illumina TruSeq adapters added in the second step. Sequencing of the libraries was done on an Illumina NovaSeq, producing 2 x 150 bp paired-end reads. The source study handled its data this way. The reads were demultiplexed and collapsed into UMI-guided consensus sequences using migec v1.2.7. Using mixcr v2.1.11, UMI consensuses were aligned to TRA and TRB V and J templates and then assembled into clonotypes. A clonotype was counted as expanded or contracted only when both edgeR and NoisET called the clonotype significant, with the noise models trained on biological replicates. edgeR calls used a false discovery rate-adjusted p below 0.01 and a log2 fold-change threshold of 1. As an exploratory analysis of dynamics, PCA with hierarchical clustering was applied to max-normalized trajectories of the 1000 most abundant clonotypes. Separately sequenced CD4+ and CD8+ repertoires were used to assign the CD4 or CD8 phenotype of responding clones. Using fastp trimming at Q25 and MiXCR clonotype assembly, TCRdb reanalyzed the public sequencing data and kept in-frame beta chains. Each entry is one CDR3 protein sequence, shown with its most common DNA and genes. It is TCRdb's table, rather than the study itself, that gives the V and J calls and clone size. This sample is represented by roughly 47,000 distinct CDR3 sequences; over 6.5% of them were singletons. Roughly 1.5% of the sample is taken by the ten largest.

The CDR3 goes from the cysteine to the phenylalanine over 13 residues. The sequence is cut down to CDR3 DNA, 39 bases in frame from base 1. V is reduced by 3 bases and J by 9 bases, leaving a spacing of 15 bases between them. CDR1 and CDR2, per the germline V gene, are SGHRS and YFSETQ. Study-wide findings and limitations: Contracting CD4+ clones were found mainly in CM and EM memory subsets, while CD8+ clones were enriched in EMRA. SARS-CoV-2 specificity was not confirmed for the second-wave clones peaking on day 37. Some responding clones were detected in pre-infection memory, which suggested that pre-existing cross-reactive memory T cells had joined the SARS-CoV-2 response. Clones contracting from day 15 to 85 had balanced CD4/CD8 phenotypes, while a second wave expanding from day 15 to 37 was biased towards CD4+. Only a couple of mild cases were covered in the study, and larger cohorts including severe cases with pre-infection samples were considered necessary.

PBMCs were isolated by Ficoll-Paque density gradient centrifugation. Concerning this clonotype: The antigen it binds to is not known. Within one base of it there is no much larger clone, and no base qualities were kept.

The TCR originated in a man between 18 and 29 years old who had mild COVID-19 (a few samples of this study predate the infection). The sample titles of this study are shuffled in the database, so cell type and time point are left out; the donor was told from shared clones. Recombination linked TRBV5-1 to TRBJ1-2; the D gene cannot be resolved reliably. Sample: PBMCs or a T cell subset sorted from them (not recorded which). For the CDR3, the sequence is CASSSDYPGSYTF. Here is the DNA: TGCGCCAGCAGCTCCGATTACCCGGGGAGCTACACCTTC.